There are many counts of the clone carrying this TCR beta chain. Antigen: not known. With 5 bases clipped from V and 3 bases from J, the junction kept 11 bases outside the gene matches. The CDR3 has 16 residues. Germline V gene data show CDR1 as MNHNS and CDR2 as SASEGT. The time point is: persistent/refractory GD, antithyroid drugs over 5 years with positive TRAb. PBMCs provided the RNA from which the TCR library was made. The data belong to a study of regulatory T cells in long-lasting Graves disease. Points from the study as a whole: When disease was persistent, TRBV28, TRBJ1-2 and TRBJ2-5 were the favored segments.

With iRepertoire HTBI primers and Arm-PCR of CDR3 regions, TCR beta libraries were built. TCRdb analysed the multiplex PCR reads with MiXCR anew, one entry per CDR3 protein. The sample carries roughly 360,000 distinct CDR3 sequences, roughly 24% recorded once. Here the sequenced sample was peripheral blood mononuclear cells (PBMCs), taken when the disease was refractory, from a patient treated with antithyroid drugs. The TCR was taken from a woman between 40 and 50 years old with Graves disease. This sequence joins TRBV6-1 and TRBJ2-7, with 9 bases matching TRBD1. The CDR3 spells CASSKNTGTGSYEQYF. The CDR3 DNA reads as TGTGCCAGCAGTAAGAACACCGGGACAGGGAGCTACGAGCAGTACTTC.